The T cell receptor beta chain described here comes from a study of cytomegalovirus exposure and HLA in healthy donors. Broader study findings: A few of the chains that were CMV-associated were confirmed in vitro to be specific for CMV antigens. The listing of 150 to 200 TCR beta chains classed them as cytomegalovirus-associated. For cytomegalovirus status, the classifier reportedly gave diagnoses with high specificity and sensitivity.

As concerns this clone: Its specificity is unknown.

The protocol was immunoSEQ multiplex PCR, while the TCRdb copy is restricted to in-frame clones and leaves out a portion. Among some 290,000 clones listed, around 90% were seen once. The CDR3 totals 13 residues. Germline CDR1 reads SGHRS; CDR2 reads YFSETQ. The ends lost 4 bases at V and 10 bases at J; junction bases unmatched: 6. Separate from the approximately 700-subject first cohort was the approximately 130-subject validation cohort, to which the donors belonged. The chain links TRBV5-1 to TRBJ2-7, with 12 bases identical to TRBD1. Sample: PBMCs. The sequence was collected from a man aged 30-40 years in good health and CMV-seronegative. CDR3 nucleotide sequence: TGCGCCAGCAGCGTGGGACAGGGGGCGCAACAGTACTTC. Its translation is CASSVGQGAQQYF.